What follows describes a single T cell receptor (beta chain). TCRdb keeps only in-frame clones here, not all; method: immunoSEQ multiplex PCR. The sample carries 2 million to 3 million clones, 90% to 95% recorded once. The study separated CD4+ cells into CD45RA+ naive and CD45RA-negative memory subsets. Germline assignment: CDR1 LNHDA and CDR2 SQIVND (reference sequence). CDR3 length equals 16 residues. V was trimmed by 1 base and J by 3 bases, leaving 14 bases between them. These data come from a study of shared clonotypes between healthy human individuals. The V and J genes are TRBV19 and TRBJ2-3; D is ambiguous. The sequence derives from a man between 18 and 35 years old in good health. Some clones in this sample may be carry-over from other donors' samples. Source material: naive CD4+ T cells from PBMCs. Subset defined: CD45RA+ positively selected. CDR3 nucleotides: TGTGCCAGTAGTATAGTAGGCCAGATCTCAACAGATACGCAGTATTTT. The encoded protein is CASSIVGQISTDTQYF. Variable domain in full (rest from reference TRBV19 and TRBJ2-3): DGGITQSPKYLFRKEGQNVTLSCEQNLNHDAMYWYRQDPGQGLRLIYYSQIVNDFQKGDIAEGYSVSREKKESFPLTVTSAQKNPTAFYLCASSIVGQISTDTQYFGPGTRLTVL.